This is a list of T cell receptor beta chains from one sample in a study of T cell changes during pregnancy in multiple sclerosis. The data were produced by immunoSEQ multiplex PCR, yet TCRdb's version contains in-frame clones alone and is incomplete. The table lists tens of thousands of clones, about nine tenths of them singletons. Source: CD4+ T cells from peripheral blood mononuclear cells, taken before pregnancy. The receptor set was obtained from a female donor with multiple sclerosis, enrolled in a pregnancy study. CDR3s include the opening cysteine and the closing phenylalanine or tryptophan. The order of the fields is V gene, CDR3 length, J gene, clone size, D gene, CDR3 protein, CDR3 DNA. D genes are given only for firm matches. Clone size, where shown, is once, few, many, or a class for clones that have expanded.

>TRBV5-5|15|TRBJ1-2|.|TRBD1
CASSLSRDRGRGYTF
TGTGCCAGCAGCCTGTCCCGGGACAGGGGCCGCGGCTACACCTTC
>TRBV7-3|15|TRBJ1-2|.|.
CASSLGPADYYGYTF
TGTGCCAGCAGCTTAGGGCCGGCAGATTACTATGGCTACACCTTC
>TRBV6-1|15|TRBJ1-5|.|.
CASSVTLGGNQPQHF
TGTGCCAGCAGTGTGACCTTGGGAGGCAATCAGCCCCAGCATTTT
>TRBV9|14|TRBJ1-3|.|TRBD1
CASSAGQGWDTIYF
TGTGCCAGCAGCGCGGGACAGGGGTGGGACACCATATATTTT
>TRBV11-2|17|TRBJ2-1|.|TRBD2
CASSLGSGGARYNEQFF
TGTGCCAGCAGCTTAGGTAGCGGGGGGGCGAGGTACAATGAGCAGTTCTTC
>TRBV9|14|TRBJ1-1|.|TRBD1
CASSPGTGNTEAFF
TGTGCCAGCAGCCCGGGGACAGGGAACACTGAAGCTTTCTTT
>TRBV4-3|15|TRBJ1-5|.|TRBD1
CASSQTRQGNQPQHF
TGCGCCAGCAGCCAGACCAGACAGGGGAATCAGCCCCAGCATTTT
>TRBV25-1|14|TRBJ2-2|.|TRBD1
CASTGQGNTGELFF
TGTGCCAGCACAGGACAGGGGAACACCGGGGAGCTGTTTTTT
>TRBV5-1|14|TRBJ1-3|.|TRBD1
CASSGTGPGNTIYF
TGCGCCAGCAGCGGGACAGGGCCTGGAAACACCATATATTTT
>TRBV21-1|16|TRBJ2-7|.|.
CASSHRGTGSSYEQYF
TGTGCCAGCAGTCACCGGGGGACAGGGAGCTCCTACGAGCAGTACTTC
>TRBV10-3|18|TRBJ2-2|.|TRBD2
CAITDPGTSGGITGELFF
TGTGCCATCACCGACCCCGGGACTAGCGGGGGAATTACCGGGGAGCTGTTTTTT
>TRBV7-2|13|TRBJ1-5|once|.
CASSFGTYQPQHF
TGTGCCAGCAGCTTCGGGACATATCAGCCCCAGCATTTT
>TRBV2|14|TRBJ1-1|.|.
CASSEGGATGEAFF
TGTGCCAGCAGTGAAGGAGGAGCTACGGGTGAAGCTTTCTTT
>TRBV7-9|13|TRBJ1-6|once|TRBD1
CASSFDRDLFLHF
TGTGCCAGCAGCTTTGACAGGGATTTGTTCCTCCACTTT
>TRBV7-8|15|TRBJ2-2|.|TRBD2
CASSPRGGNTGELFF
TGTGCCAGCAGCCCTCGGGGGGGGAACACCGGGGAGCTGTTTTTT
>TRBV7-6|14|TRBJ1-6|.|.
CASSFGAVNSPLHF
TGTGCCAGCAGCTTCGGCGCGGTGAATTCACCCCTCCACTTT
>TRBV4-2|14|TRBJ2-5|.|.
CASSRSLGAETQYF
TGTGCCAGCAGCCGATCTCTAGGGGCAGAGACCCAGTACTTC
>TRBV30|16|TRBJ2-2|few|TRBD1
CACNTGATLNTGELFF
TGTGCCTGTAATACAGGGGCGACATTGAACACCGGGGAGCTGTTTTTT
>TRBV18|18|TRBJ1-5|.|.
CASSPRGRGRVGNQPQHF
TGTGCCAGCTCACCACGGGGGCGAGGTAGGGTCGGCAATCAGCCCCAGCATTTT
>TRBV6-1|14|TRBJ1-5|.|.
CASSGGQGNQPQHF
TGTGCCAGCAGTGGGGGACAAGGCAATCAGCCCCAGCATTTT
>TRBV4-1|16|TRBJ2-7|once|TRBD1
CASSPLGQGTSNEQYF
TGCGCCAGCAGCCCCCTCGGACAGGGGACCTCGAACGAGCAGTACTTC
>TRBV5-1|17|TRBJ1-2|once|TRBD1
CASSTGTGAQANYGYTF
TGCGCCAGCAGCACCGGGACAGGGGCCCAAGCTAACTATGGCTACACCTTC
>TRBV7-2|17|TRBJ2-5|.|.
CASSFTGLGAQRETQYF
TGTGCCAGCAGCTTTACCGGGCTGGGAGCCCAGAGGGAGACCCAGTACTTC
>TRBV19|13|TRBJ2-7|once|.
CASSIAPGYEQYF
TGTGCCAGTAGTATAGCTCCCGGCTACGAGCAGTACTTC
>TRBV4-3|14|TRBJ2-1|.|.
CASSQVRGIHEQFF
TGCGCCAGCAGCCAAGTACGCGGGATTCATGAGCAGTTCTTC
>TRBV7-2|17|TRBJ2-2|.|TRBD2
CASSFPSGGASTGELFF
TGTGCCAGCAGCTTCCCTAGCGGGGGGGCCTCCACCGGGGAGCTGTTTTTT
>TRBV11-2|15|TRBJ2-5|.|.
CASSLGTRGGETQYF
TGTGCCAGCAGCTTAGGAACCAGGGGCGGAGAGACCCAGTACTTC
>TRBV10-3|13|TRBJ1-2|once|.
CAISEPGRSGYTF
TGTGCCATCAGTGAGCCGGGAAGAAGTGGCTACACCTTC
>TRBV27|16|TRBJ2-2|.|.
CASRFDLTANTGELFF
TGTGCCAGCAGATTCGATTTGACAGCGAACACCGGGGAGCTGTTTTTT
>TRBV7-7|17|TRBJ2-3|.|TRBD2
CASSEKLPGGGTDTQYF
TGTGCTAGCAGCGAGAAACTCCCGGGGGGGGGCACAGATACGCAGTATTTT
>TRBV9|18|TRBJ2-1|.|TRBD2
CASSVATGGLAAGNEQFF
TGTGCCAGCAGCGTAGCTACAGGGGGACTAGCGGCTGGCAATGAGCAGTTCTTC
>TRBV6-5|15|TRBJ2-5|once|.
CASSPSRGAGETQYF
TGTGCCAGCAGTCCCAGCAGGGGGGCCGGGGAGACCCAGTACTTC
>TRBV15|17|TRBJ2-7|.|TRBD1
CATSYYHRDRGRYEQYF
TGTGCCACCAGCTACTACCACAGGGACAGGGGGCGGTACGAGCAGTACTTC
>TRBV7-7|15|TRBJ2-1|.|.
CASSLASGGYNEQFF
TGTGCTAGCAGCTTAGCAAGTGGAGGCTACAATGAGCAGTTCTTC
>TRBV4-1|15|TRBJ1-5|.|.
CASSQEDSYNQPQHF
TGCGCCAGCAGCCAGGAGGACAGTTACAATCAGCCCCAGCATTTT
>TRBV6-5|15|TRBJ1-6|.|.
CASSREGVWGRPLHF
TGTGCCAGCAGTCGTGAGGGGGTTTGGGGTCGGCCCCTCCACTTT
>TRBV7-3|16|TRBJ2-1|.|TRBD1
CASSSRRDRLYNEQFF
TGTGCCAGCAGCTCCCGCCGGGACAGGCTTTACAATGAGCAGTTCTTC
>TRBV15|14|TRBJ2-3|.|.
CATSRDTSTDTQYF
TGTGCCACCAGCAGAGATACTAGCACAGATACGCAGTATTTT
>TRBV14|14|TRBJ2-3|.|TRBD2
CASSPGGRGGTQYF
TGTGCCAGCAGCCCGGGGGGACGGGGAGGTACGCAGTATTTT
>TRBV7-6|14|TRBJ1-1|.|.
CASSLVGSWTEAFF
TGTGCCAGCAGCTTAGTCGGGTCTTGGACTGAAGCTTTCTTT
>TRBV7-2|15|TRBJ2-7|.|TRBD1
CASSLRGGPPYEQYF
TGTGCCAGCAGCCTTCGAGGGGGCCCCCCCTACGAGCAGTACTTC
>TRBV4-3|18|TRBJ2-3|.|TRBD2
CASSQEETSAEFTDTQYF
TGCGCCAGCAGCCAAGAAGAGACTAGCGCGGAATTCACAGATACGCAGTATTTT
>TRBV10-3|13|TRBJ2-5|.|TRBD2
CAISYGGAETQYF
TGTGCCATCAGTTACGGGGGGGCAGAGACCCAGTACTTC
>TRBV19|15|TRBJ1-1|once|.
CASSIDSPGYTEAFF
TGTGCCAGTAGTATAGATTCCCCAGGATACACTGAAGCTTTCTTT